The 20 T cell receptor beta chains below were found in one sample sequenced in a study of T-cell reconstitution after alpha-beta-depleted transplantation in children. During its preparation, the TCRbeta library received unique molecular identifiers. TCRdb ran MiXCR on the PCR reads and lists one entry per CDR3 protein. The data contain fewer than 700,000 distinct CDR3 sequences, approximately 12% of them singletons. The sample was PBMCs, mostly from graft donor cells, taken 360 days after TCRalphabeta/CD19-depleted stem cell transplant. These receptors came from a male patient aged 10-17 years who had a stem cell transplant for acute myeloid leukemia, so the T cells may come from the graft donor.

This clonotype was detected a few times. V and J are TRBV21-1 and TRBJ2-1. TRBV21-1 is a recognized pseudogene. The CDR3 spans 13 residues. DNA for the CDR3: TGTGCCAGCAGCCGTGACGGGGATAATGAGCAGTTCTTC. Its translation is CASSRDGDNEQFF.

This clonotype was observed at least ten times. The V and J genes are TRBV20-1 and TRBJ1-6, with a tentative D call TRBD1 (5 bases). This CDR3 region has 14 residues. The V gene lost 0 bases and the J gene lost 5 bases, with 8 bases spanning the gap. The V gene's germline CDR1 is DFQATT and CDR2 SNEGSKA (reference sequence). CDR3 coding DNA: TGCAGTGCTAGAGAAGGGGCACATAATTCACCCCTCCACTTT. It is translated as CSAREGAHNSPLHF.

This clonotype was counted a few times. The chain has TRBV7-3 and TRBJ2-3, with D unresolved. Trimming cost V 6 bases and J 5 bases, with 12 bases left between them. The CDR3 has 13 amino acids. CDR1 and CDR2 from the germline V gene are SGHTA and FQGTGA. CDR3 amino acids: CASRSPEGDTQYF. In DNA, the CDR3 is TGTGCCAGCAGATCACCCGAAGGAGATACGCAGTATTTT.

This clonotype was counted ten times or more. The chain combines TRBV29-1 with TRBJ2-3, with D perhaps TRBD2 (6 bases). V shed 4 bases and J shed 9 bases, with 17 bases lying between them. This CDR3 is 13 amino acids long. In germline, CDR1 is SQVTM, CDR2 ANQGSEA. The CDR3 spells CSVVIVGGYTQYF. The CDR3 nucleotides are TGCAGCGTTGTAATCGTAGGAGGGTACACGCAGTATTTT.

V gene TRBV6-5 combines with J gene TRBJ1-1, with D unclear. This CDR3 is built from 15 residues. The V gene's germline CDR1 is MNHEY and CDR2 SVGAGI. V lost 0 bases, J lost 4 bases, and 12 bases lay in between. For the CDR3, the DNA is TGTGCCAGCAGTTACTCGAACGGGTTGGGCACTGAAGCTTTCTTT. This encodes CASSYSNGLGTEAFF.

This clonotype was seen more than once but under ten times. V gene TRBV15 combines with J gene TRBJ2-5; TRBD2 matches at 9 bases. Germline CDR1 and CDR2: LNHNV and YYDKDF (reference sequence). This CDR3 is built from 15 residues. J lost 5 bases, V lost 5 bases, and 9 bases had no gene match. CDR3 sequence (DNA): TGTGCCACCAGCCTGCTTAGCGGGAGCGGCGAGACCCAGTACTTC. It yields the protein CATSLLSGSGETQYF.

The chain employs TRBV4-3 and TRBJ1-2; 8 nucleotides align to TRBD1. V lost 2 bases and J lost 0; bases outside the gene matches: 5. This CDR3 region has 16 residues. The V gene's germline CDR1 is LGHNA and CDR2 YSLEER. CDR3 nucleotides: TGCGCCAGCAGCCAAATCGGACAGGGTTCTAACTATGGCTACACCTTC. It is translated as CASSQIGQGSNYGYTF.

The rearrangement joins TRBV3-1 to TRBJ2-2, with TRBD1 as a possible D gene (5 bases). The V gene lost 1 base and the J gene lost 5 bases, with 17 bases spanning the gap. CDR3 length: 17 amino acids. Germline lookup yields CDR1 LGHDT and CDR2 YNNKEL (reference sequence). CDR3 DNA: TGTGCCAGCAGCCAAGGATATGGTCAGGGATGGACCGGGGAGCTGTTTTTT. This codes for CASSQGYGQGWTGELFF.

This clonotype was counted a few times. This chain links TRBV5-6 with TRBJ1-3; TRBD1 aligns across 10 bases. After removal of 5 bases from V and 7 bases from J, the junction contained 9 bases not matched to a gene. CDR1 SGHDT and CDR2 YYEEEE come from the germline V gene. The CDR3 consists of 15 residues. The CDR3 sequence is CASRSGGQGYNTIYF. CDR3 bases: TGTGCCAGCAGATCCGGGGGACAGGGGTACAACACCATATATTTT.

This clonotype was recorded at least ten times. The V gene is TRBV7-3, the J gene TRBJ2-7; 9 bases align to TRBD2. Germline V CDR1 and CDR2: SGHTA, FQGTGA. Trimming cost V 2 bases and J 5 bases; bases outside gene matches: 7. CDR3 length equals 15 residues. The DNA for the CDR3 is TGTGCCAGCAGCTTATTAGCGGGAGTTAGGAACGAGCAGTACTTC. It translates to CASSLLAGVRNEQYF.

V usage is TRBV29-1 and J usage is TRBJ2-7, with D perhaps given as TRBD1 or TRBD2 (5 bases each). Germline CDR1 is SQVTM and CDR2 is ANQGSEA. The CDR3 runs 14 residues. V was shortened by 7 bases and J by 0 bases, with 16 bases between the two germline ends. For the CDR3, the DNA is TGCAGCGGGAGGAAGGGGCGACCCTCCTACGAGCAGTACTTC. It yields the protein CSGRKGRPSYEQYF.

This clonotype was detected only a few times. The chain couples TRBV4-3 to TRBJ1-5; no clear D gene. Germline CDR1 is LGHNA and CDR2 is YSLEER. V was trimmed by 8 bases and J by 0 bases, leaving 14 bases between them. The CDR3 is 15 amino acids. CDR3 DNA sequence: TGCGCCAGCGCCACGGTCCTTACTAGCAATCAGCCCCAGCATTTT. Translation gives CASATVLTSNQPQHF.

In its sample, this clonotype was seen a few times. This sequence joins TRBV25-1 and TRBJ2-7; 8 nucleotides align to TRBD1. J lost 1 base, V lost 6 bases, and 8 bases had no gene match. The germline V gene has CDR1 MGHDK and CDR2 SYGVNS. The CDR3 covers 15 residues. The CDR3 spells CASRGTGHRSYEQYF. The CDR3 DNA follows: TGTGCCAGCAGAGGGACAGGCCATAGATCCTACGAGCAGTACTTC.

This clonotype was recorded many times. The chain employs TRBV5-1 and TRBJ2-3; tentative D call: TRBD2 (6 bases). CDR1 and CDR2 from the germline V gene are SGHRS and YFSETQ. The CDR3 contains 15 residues. Trimming took 0 bases from V and 1 from J, leaving 9 bases between them. Here the CDR3 DNA reads TGCGCCAGCAGCTTGGGACTAGGGGGCACAGATACGCAGTATTTT. It codes for CASSLGLGGTDTQYF.

The rearrangement joins TRBV5-4 to TRBJ2-7; a weak D match, TRBD1 (5 bases). The germline CDR1 and CDR2 sequences are SGHNT and YYREEE (reference sequence). The CDR3 loop spans 13 amino acids. V was trimmed by 4 bases and J by 1 base, leaving 9 bases between them. CDR3 nucleotides: TGTGCCAGCAGCGCTAGGACATCCTACGAGCAGTACTTC. It encodes CASSARTSYEQYF.

This clonotype was observed a handful of times. Relative to the germline gene, one junction end is altered; a read error may explain this. V and J are TRBV30 and TRBJ2-1; TRBD2 is a possible D gene (6 bases). This CDR3 has 12 amino acids. Germline lookup yields CDR1 GTSNPN and CDR2 SVGIG (reference sequence). The CDR3 loop reads CAWSVPRLVMVF. CDR3 DNA sequence: TGTGCCTGGAGTGTGCCCCGACTAGTTATGGTCTTC.

This clonotype occurred a few times. The chain uses TRBV3-1 and TRBJ2-1, with 15 positions matching TRBD2. The CDR3 contains 18 residues. Per the germline V gene, CDR1 is LGHDT and CDR2 is YNNKEL (reference sequence). The J segment lost 2 bases and the V segment lost 4 bases, leaving 6 bases of the junction unmatched. This CDR3 reads CASSPHGLAGGPYNEQFF. For the CDR3, the DNA is TGTGCCAGCAGCCCGCACGGACTAGCGGGAGGGCCCTACAATGAGCAGTTCTTC.

The chain uses TRBV3-1 and TRBJ2-3; possible D gene TRBD2, 6 bases. CDR3 length equals 14 residues. Between the trimmed V and J ends, which lost 1 base and 6 bases, there was a span of 11 bases. Germline loops: CDR1 LGHDT, CDR2 YNNKEL (reference sequence). CDR3 sequence (DNA): TGTGCCAGCAGCCAAGGACTAGTAGCGGATACGCAGTATTTT. Its translation is CASSQGLVADTQYF.

The sample holds many counts of this clonotype. The rearrangement links TRBV19 to TRBJ1-1, with D maybe TRBD1 (5 bases). V lost 0 bases and J 0 bases, leaving 20 bases between the germline ends. Germline V gives CDR1 LNHDA, CDR2 SQIVND (reference sequence). The CDR3 has 19 residues. CDR3 DNA: TGTGCCAGTAGTATAGATCGGGAGGGGAAGGTGGGGATGAACACTGAAGCTTTCTTT. This translates into CASSIDREGKVGMNTEAFF. The entire variable domain, with the rest obtained from reference TRBV19 and TRBJ1-1, is as follows: DGGITQSPKYLFRKEGQNVTLSCEQNLNHDAMYWYRQDPGQGLRLIYYSQIVNDFQKGDIAEGYSVSREKKESFPLTVTSAQKNPTAFYLCASSIDREGKVGMNTEAFFGQGTRLTVV.

This clonotype was recorded at least ten times. One end of the junction fails to match germline, which may point to a read error. The chain uses TRBV5-1 and TRBJ2-7, with D maybe TRBD1 (6 bases). The V gene's germline CDR1 is SGHRS and CDR2 YFSETQ. This CDR3 is 14 amino acids long. CDR3 amino acids: CASSLPGQSYEQYF. CDR3 nucleotide sequence: TGTGCCAGCAGTCTCCCGGGACAATCCTACGAGCAGTACTTC.